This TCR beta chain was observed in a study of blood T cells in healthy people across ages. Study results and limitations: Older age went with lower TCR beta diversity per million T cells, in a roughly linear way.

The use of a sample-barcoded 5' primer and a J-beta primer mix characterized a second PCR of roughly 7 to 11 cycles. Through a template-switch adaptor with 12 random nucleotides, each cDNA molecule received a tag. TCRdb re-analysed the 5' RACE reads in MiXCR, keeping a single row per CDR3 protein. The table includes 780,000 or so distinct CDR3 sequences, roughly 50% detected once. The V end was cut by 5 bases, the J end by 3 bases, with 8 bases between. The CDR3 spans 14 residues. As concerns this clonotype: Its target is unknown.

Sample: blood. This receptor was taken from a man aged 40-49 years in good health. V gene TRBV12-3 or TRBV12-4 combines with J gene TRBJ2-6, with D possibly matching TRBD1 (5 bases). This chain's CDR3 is CASSRGDGANVLTF. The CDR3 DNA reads TGTGCCAGCAGTAGGGGTGATGGGGCCAACGTCCTGACTTTC.